This T cell receptor beta chain emerged from a study of blood T cell repertoires in COVID-19. Method: immunoSEQ multiplex PCR; TCRdb's copy keeps in-frame clones and lacks some. The data hold 150,000 to 250,000 clones, with 70% to 80% observed a single time. The CDR3 contains 14 residues. Germline assignment: CDR1 SGDLS and CDR2 YYNGEE. The V and J ends lost 7 bases and 3 bases, in that order; junction bases with no gene match: 5. V usage is TRBV9 and J usage is TRBJ1-4, with 8 bases aligning to TRBD1. The material sequenced was peripheral blood. This clonotype was obtained from a woman between 40 and 55 years old with COVID-19, enrolled during active disease. The CDR3 DNA follows: TGTGCCAGCGGAGGACAGGGATCTAATGAAAAACTGTTTTTT. It translates to CASGGQGSNEKLFF.